This paragraph covers one T cell receptor beta chain sequence. What it recognizes is unknown. Trimming shortened V by 3 bases and J by 0 bases, and 6 bases separated the two germline ends. Per the germline V gene, CDR1 is DFQATT and CDR2 is SNEGSKA (reference sequence). CDR3 length equals 13 residues. These data come from a study of T-cell memory formation after mild COVID-19. Turning to the study itself: In these data, TCR clusters were largely donor specific.

TCRdb called the 5' RACE reads again in MiXCR, with one record for every CDR3 protein. This sample carries about 49,000 distinct CDR3 sequences, around 7% of them seen once, and the ten largest clones take roughly 1.4%. Study results and caveats: The authors did not confirm SARS-CoV-2 specificity of second-wave clones peaking day 37.

V usage is TRBV20-1 and J usage is TRBJ1-3; D not certain. The clonotype originates from a man younger than 35 who had mild COVID-19 (a few samples of this study predate the infection). Cell type and time point are not known. The source material was PBMCs or a T cell subset sorted from them (not recorded which). Here the CDR3 reads CSASLNSGNTIYF. The CDR3 DNA reads as TGCAGTGCTAGTCTCAACTCTGGAAACACCATATATTTT.